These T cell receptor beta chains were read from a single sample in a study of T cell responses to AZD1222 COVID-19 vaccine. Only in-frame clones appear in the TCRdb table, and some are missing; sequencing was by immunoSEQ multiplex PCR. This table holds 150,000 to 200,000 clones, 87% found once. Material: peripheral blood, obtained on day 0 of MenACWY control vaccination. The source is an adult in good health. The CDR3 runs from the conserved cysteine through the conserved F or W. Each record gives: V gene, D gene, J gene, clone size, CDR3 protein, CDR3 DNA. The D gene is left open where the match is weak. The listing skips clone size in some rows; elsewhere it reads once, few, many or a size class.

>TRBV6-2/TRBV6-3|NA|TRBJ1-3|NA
CASSYIRGRSSGNTIYF
TGTGCCAGCAGTTACATCCGCGGGCGTTCCTCTGGAAACACCATATATTTT
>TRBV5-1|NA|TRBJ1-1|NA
CASSVTGKGNTEAFF
TGCGCCAGCAGCGTCACAGGGAAAGGAAACACTGAAGCTTTCTTT
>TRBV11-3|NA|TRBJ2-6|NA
CASSSGTGGANVLTF
TGTGCCAGCAGCTCGGGGACTGGGGGGGCCAACGTCCTGACTTTC
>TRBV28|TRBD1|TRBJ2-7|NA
CASSPYRDRGEQYF
TGTGCCAGCAGTCCTTACCGGGACAGGGGCGAGCAGTACTTC
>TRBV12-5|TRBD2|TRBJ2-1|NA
CATSASGADNEQFF
TGTGCTACCTCCGCTAGCGGGGCGGACAATGAGCAGTTCTTC
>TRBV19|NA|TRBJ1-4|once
CASSIRGEKLFF
TGTGCCAGTAGTATCAGGGGTGAAAAACTGTTTTTT
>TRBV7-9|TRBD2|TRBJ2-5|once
CASSLGLAGYETQYF
TGTGCCAGCAGCTTAGGACTAGCGGGGTATGAGACCCAGTACTTC
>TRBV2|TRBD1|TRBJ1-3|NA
CASSADRASGNTIYF
TGTGCCAGCAGCGCCGACAGGGCTTCTGGAAACACCATATATTTT
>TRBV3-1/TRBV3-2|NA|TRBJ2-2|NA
CASSPGPLSGELFF
TGTGCCAGCAGCCCCGGCCCCCTCTCCGGGGAGCTGTTTTTT
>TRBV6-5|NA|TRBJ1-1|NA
CASSVDLEVNTEAFF
TGTGCCAGCAGCGTAGATTTGGAAGTGAACACTGAAGCTTTCTTT
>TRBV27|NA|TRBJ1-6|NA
CASRPRGSNSPLHF
TGTGCCAGCAGACCCCGGGGGAGTAATTCACCCCTCCACTTT
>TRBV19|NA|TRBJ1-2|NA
CASSIGGVIGNYGYTF
TGTGCCAGTAGTATAGGTGGAGTTATCGGGAACTATGGCTACACCTTC
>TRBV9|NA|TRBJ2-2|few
CASSVAKGNTGELFF
TGTGCCAGCAGCGTAGCTAAGGGAAACACCGGGGAGCTGTTTTTT
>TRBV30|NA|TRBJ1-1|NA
CAWRDTGAFF
TGTGCCTGGAGAGACACAGGAGCTTTCTTT
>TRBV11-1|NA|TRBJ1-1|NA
CASSHKQGFEAFF
TGTGCCAGCAGCCACAAACAGGGTTTTGAAGCTTTCTTT
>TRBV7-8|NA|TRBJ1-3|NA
CASTAFGADSGNTIYF
TGTGCCAGCACTGCCTTTGGGGCGGACTCTGGAAACACCATATATTTT
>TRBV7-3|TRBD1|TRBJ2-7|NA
CASSYRGSGEQYF
TGTGCCAGCAGCTACAGGGGCTCGGGAGAGCAGTACTTC
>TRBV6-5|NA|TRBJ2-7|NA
CASSTGSYEQYF
TGTGCCAGCAGCACAGGTTCCTACGAGCAGTACTTC
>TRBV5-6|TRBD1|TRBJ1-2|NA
CASSQGTGLAKTF
TGTGCCAGCAGCCAAGGGACAGGGCTTGCTAAGACCTTC
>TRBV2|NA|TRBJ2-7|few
CASRRQAGSSYEQYF
TGTGCCAGCAGAAGACAGGCAGGCTCCTCCTACGAGCAGTACTTC
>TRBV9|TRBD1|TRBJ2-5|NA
CASSEGGGQGQETQYF
TGTGCCAGCAGCGAAGGAGGGGGACAGGGCCAAGAGACCCAGTACTTC
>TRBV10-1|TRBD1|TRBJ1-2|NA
CASSELGQVDCGYTF
TGCGCCAGCAGTGAGTTGGGACAGGTCGATTGTGGCTACACCTTC
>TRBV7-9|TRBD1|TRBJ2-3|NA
CASSYGQGKSDTQYF
TGTGCCAGCAGCTACGGACAGGGGAAATCAGATACGCAGTATTTT
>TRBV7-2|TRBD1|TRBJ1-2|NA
CASSLVFGWQGGYGYTF
TGTGCCAGCAGCTTAGTGTTCGGGTGGCAGGGGGGCTATGGCTACACCTTC
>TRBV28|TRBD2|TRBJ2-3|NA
CASSLLREIIGTDTQYF
TGTGCCAGCAGTTTATTGCGGGAGATTATAGGCACAGATACGCAGTATTTT
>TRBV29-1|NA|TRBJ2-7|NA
CSVVTGPYEQYF
TGCAGCGTTGTGACAGGACCCTACGAGCAGTACTTC
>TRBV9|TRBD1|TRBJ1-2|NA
CASSAGTGGGYGYTF
TGTGCCAGCAGCGCCGGGACAGGGGGGGGATATGGCTACACCTTC
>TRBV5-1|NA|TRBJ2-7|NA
CASSFGSTQGHYEQYF
TGCGCCAGCAGCTTCGGATCTACACAGGGTCACTACGAGCAGTACTTC
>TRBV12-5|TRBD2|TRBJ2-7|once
CASSGLAGDEQYF
TGTGCTAGCTCGGGGCTAGCGGGAGACGAGCAGTACTTC
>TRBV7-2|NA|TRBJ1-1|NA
CASSLAPGGMNTEAFF
TGTGCCAGCAGCTTAGCACCGGGGGGGATGAACACTGAAGCTTTCTTT
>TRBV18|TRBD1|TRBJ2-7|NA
CASSPTGGYYEQYF
TGTGCCAGCTCACCGACAGGGGGATACTACGAGCAGTACTTC
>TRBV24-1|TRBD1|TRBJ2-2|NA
CATSDARTGTGGLDTGELFF
TGTGCCACCAGTGATGCACGTACCGGGACAGGGGGCTTGGACACCGGGGAGCTGTTTTTT
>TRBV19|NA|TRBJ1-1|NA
CASMWGAGTEAFF
TGTGCCAGCATGTGGGGGGCTGGGACTGAAGCTTTCTTT
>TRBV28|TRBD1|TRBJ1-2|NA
CASSLPQGGALGYTF
TGTGCCAGCAGTTTACCACAGGGGGGGGCGCTTGGCTACACCTTC
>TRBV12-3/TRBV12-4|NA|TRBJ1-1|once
CASSSGGAEAFF
TGTGCCAGCAGTTCCGGGGGGGCTGAAGCTTTCTTT
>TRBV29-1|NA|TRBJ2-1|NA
CSAVERTYNEQFF
TGCAGCGCCGTAGAACGTACTTACAATGAGCAGTTCTTC